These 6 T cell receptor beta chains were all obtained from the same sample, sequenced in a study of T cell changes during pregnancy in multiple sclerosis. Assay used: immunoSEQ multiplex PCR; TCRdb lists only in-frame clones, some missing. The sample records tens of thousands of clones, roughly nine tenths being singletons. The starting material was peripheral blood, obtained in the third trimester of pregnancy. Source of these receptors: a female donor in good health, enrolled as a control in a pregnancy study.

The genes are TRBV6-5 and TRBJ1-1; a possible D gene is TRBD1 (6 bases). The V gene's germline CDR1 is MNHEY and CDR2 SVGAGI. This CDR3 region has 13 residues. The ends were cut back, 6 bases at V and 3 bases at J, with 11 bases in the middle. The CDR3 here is CASSPRGYTEAFF. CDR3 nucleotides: TGTGCCAGCAGCCCAAGGGGGTACACTGAAGCTTTCTTT.

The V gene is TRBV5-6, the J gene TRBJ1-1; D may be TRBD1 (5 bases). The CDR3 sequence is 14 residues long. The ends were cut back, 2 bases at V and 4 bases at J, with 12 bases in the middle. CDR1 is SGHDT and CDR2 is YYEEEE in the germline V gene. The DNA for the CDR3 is TGTGCCAGCAGCTTCCTCCAGGGTACCACTGAAGCTTTCTTT. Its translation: CASSFLQGTTEAFF.

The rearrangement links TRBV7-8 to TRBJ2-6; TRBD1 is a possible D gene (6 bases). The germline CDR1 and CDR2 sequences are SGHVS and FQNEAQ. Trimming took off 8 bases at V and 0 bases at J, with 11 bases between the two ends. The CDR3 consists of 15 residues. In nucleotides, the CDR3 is TGTGCCAGCTCGTTAGGGGGCTCTGGGGCCAACGTCCTGACTTTC. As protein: CASSLGGSGANVLTF.

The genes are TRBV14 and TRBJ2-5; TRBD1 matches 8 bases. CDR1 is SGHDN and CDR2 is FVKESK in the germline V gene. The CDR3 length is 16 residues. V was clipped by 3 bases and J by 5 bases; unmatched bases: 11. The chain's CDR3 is CASSQGVRAGGETQYF. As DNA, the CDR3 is TGTGCCAGCAGCCAGGGGGTCCGGGCAGGGGGCGAGACCCAGTACTTC.

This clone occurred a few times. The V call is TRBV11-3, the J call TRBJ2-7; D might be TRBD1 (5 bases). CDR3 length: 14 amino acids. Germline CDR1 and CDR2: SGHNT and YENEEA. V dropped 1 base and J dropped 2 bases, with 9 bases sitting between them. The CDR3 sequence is CASSLAGRAYEQYF. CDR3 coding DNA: TGTGCCAGCAGCTTAGCAGGCAGGGCCTACGAGCAGTACTTC.

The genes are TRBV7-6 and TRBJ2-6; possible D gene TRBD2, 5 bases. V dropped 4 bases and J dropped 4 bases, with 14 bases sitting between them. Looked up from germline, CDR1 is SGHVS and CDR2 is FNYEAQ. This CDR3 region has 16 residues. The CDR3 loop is CASSSPDLGGANVLTF. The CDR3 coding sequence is TGTGCCAGCAGCTCCCCGGACTTGGGGGGGGCCAACGTCCTGACTTTC.